This entry lists 4 T cell receptor beta chains sequenced from one sample in a study of Graves' ophthalmopathy and Graves' hyperthyroidism. Amplified material comprised TCR beta CDR3 regions derived from RNA transcripts. Amplification began with first-round RT-PCR using HTBI primers, then second-round multiplex PCR was performed. Using its own MiXCR run on the multiplex PCR reads, TCRdb lists one record per CDR3 protein. In the table there are about 390,000 distinct CDR3 sequences, roughly 14% of which are singletons. The material sequenced was peripheral blood. These receptors were collected from a woman between 18 and 29 years old with stable Graves' hyperthyroidism.

About this clonotype: Sequence at one end of the junction differs from germline and may be a read error. V gene TRBV3-1 combines with J gene TRBJ2-2; D ambiguous. CDR1 is LGHDT, CDR2 YNNKEL, per germline (reference sequence). The length of the CDR3 is 14 residues. CDR3 residues: CASSQDLGTRELFF. In DNA, the CDR3 is TGTGCCAGCAGCCAAGATCTCGGCACCCGGGAGCTGTTTTTT.

This clonotype was counted at least ten times. The rearrangement links TRBV12-3 or TRBV12-4 to TRBJ1-1, with a weak D call TRBD1 (5 bases). V lost 2 bases and J lost 6, with 7 bases in between. The length of the CDR3 is 12 residues. The CDR3, as DNA: TGTGCCAGCAGTTTAATAGGGGCTGAAGCTTTCTTT. Translation gives CASSLIGAEAFF.

This chain uses TRBV11-1 with TRBJ1-2; D is undetermined. Between the trimmed V and J ends, which lost 5 bases and 3 bases, there was a span of 13 bases. CDR1 and CDR2 (germline): SGHAT, FQDESV (reference sequence). The CDR3 has 14 residues. The CDR3 DNA is TGTGCCAGCAGCCCGATAGGTGGGGACTATGGCTACACCTTC. Translation: CASSPIGGDYGYTF.

This clonotype was detected ten times or more. CDR3 sequence: CASSSRDRDVVGYTF. Here the CDR3 DNA reads TGTGCCAGCAGCTCCCGGGACAGGGACGTAGTTGGCTACACCTTC. This sequence joins TRBV5-8 and TRBJ1-2, with 9 bases matching TRBD1. The V and J ends lost 3 bases and 7 bases, in that order; junction bases with no gene match: 10. The CDR3 loop spans 15 amino acids. The germline gives CDR1 SGHTS, CDR2 YDEGEE.